This T cell receptor (beta chain) stems from a study of neurological immune-mediated disorders. Study-level results: Across subjects, expanded clones had no CDR3 amino acid sequences in common, pointing to private repertoires in all groups.

A 10-nucleotide random UMI tagged transcripts in template-switch 5'RACE cDNA synthesis. Over 180 million TCR-beta sequences (from 15-18 subjects) were yielded by each sequencing run. In TCRdb, the 5' RACE reads were re-called with MiXCR into one record per CDR3 protein. Counted here are 57,000 or so distinct CDR3 sequences, over 10% occurring once; the ten biggest clones make up approximately 1.8%. Note on this clonotype: The antigen is unknown.

This CDR3 is built from 15 residues. In Maryland, USA, blood bank volunteers were the healthy controls. The V and J genes are TRBV21-1 and TRBJ2-1; whether TRBD2, the table's D call, matches the DNA was not checked. TRBV21-1 is a pseudogene. Sequenced input: PBMCs. This receptor was taken from a man aged 55 to 69 in good health. The CDR3 is CASSDEARGVSEQFF. The CDR3 DNA sequence: TGTGCCAGCAGCGACGAGGCTAGGGGAGTGAGTGAGCAGTTCTTC.